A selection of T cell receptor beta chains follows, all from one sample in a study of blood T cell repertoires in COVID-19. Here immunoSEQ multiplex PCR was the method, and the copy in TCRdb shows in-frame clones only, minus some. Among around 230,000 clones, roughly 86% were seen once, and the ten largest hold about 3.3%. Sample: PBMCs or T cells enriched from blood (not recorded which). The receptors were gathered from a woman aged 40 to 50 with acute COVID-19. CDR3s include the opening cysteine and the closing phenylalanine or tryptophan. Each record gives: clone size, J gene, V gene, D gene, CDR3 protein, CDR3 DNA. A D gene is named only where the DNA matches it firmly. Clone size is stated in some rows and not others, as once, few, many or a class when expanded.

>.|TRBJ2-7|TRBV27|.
CASSINREEQYF
TGTGCCAGCAGTATCAACAGGGAAGAGCAGTACTTC
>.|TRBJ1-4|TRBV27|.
CASSLAGYGEKLFF
TGTGCCAGCAGTTTGGCAGGGTATGGTGAAAAACTGTTTTTT
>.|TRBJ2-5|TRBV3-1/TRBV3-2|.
CASSQDLREEETQYF
TGTGCCAGCAGCCAAGACCTGCGGGAAGAAGAGACCCAGTACTTC
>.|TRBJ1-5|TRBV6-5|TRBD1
CASSAGQGTQPQHF
TGTGCCAGCAGCGCGGGACAGGGTACCCAGCCCCAGCATTTT
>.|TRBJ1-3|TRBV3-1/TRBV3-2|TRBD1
CASSQRQGSGNTIYF
TGTGCCAGCAGCCAACGACAGGGCTCTGGAAACACCATATATTTT
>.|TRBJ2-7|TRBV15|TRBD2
CATSRVKREGIYEQYF
TGTGCCACCAGCAGAGTTAAGCGGGAGGGAATCTACGAGCAGTACTTC
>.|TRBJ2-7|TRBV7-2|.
CASSFAGPSYEQYF
TGTGCCAGCAGCTTTGCAGGGCCTTCCTACGAGCAGTACTTC
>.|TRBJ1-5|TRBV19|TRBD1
CASSLPGQGNQPQHF
TGTGCCAGTAGTCTCCCGGGACAGGGGAATCAGCCCCAGCATTTT
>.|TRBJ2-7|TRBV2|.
CASSQVTYEQYF
TGTGCCAGCAGTCAGGTTACCTACGAGCAGTACTTC
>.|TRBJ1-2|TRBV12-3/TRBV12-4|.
CANSFPGFYGYTF
TGTGCCAACAGTTTCCCAGGATTCTATGGCTACACCTTC
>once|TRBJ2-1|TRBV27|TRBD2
CASSHPRTRSEGEQFF
TGTGCCAGCAGTCACCCCCGGACTAGATCGGAGGGTGAGCAGTTCTTC
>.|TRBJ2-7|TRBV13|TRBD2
CASSRRGGPYEQYF
TGTGCCAGCAGCCGCCGGGGGGGTCCCTACGAGCAGTACTTC
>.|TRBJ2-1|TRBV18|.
CASSPTTFPLGNEQFF
TGTGCCAGCTCACCTACTACATTTCCCCTAGGCAATGAGCAGTTCTTC
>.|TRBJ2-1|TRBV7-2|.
CASLYSGYNEQFF
TGTGCCAGCCTTTACAGCGGTTACAATGAGCAGTTCTTC
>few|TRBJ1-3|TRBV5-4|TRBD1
CASSSEPDRGGNTIYF
TGTGCCAGCAGCTCTGAACCTGACAGGGGCGGAAACACCATATATTTT
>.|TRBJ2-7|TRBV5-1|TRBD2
CASSPTSGISYEQYF
TGCGCCAGCAGCCCCACTAGCGGGATTTCCTACGAGCAGTACTTC
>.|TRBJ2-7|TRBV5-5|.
CASSLSGHYSYEQYF
TGTGCCAGCAGCTTATCGGGACATTACTCCTACGAGCAGTACTTC
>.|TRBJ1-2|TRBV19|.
CASSIGSRVRGINGYTF
TGTGCCAGTAGTATTGGGTCTCGAGTCCGGGGGATAAATGGCTACACCTTC
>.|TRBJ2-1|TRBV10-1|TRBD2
CASSDPAGGLDKQFF
TGCGCCAGCAGTGACCCAGCGGGAGGGTTAGATAAGCAGTTCTTC
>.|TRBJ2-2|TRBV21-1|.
CASSKARQGAAGELFF
TGTGCCAGCAGCAAAGCCAGACAGGGGGCGGCCGGGGAGCTGTTTTTT
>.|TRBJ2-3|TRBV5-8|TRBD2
CASSHPAGSTDTQYF
TGTGCCAGCAGCCACCCAGCGGGAAGCACAGATACGCAGTATTTT
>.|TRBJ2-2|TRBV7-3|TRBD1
CASSRTGTAISAGSGELFF
TGTGCCAGCAGCCGAACCGGGACAGCTATTTCGGCCGGATCCGGGGAGCTGTTTTTT
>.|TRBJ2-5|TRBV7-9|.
CASSLGTGGGKTQYF
TGTGCCAGCAGCTTGGGGACTGGTGGGGGAAAGACCCAGTACTTC
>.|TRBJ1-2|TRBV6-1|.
CASSETGNYGYTF
TGTGCCAGCAGTGAAACGGGGAACTATGGCTACACCTTC
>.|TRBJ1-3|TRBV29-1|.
CSVDLGDSGNTIYF
TGCAGCGTTGATTTAGGAGACTCTGGAAACACCATATATTTT
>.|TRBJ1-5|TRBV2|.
CASRKLRGLSSNQPQHF
TGTGCCAGCCGAAAACTGCGGGGCTTATCCAGCAATCAGCCCCAGCATTTT
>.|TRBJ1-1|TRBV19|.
CASIGEKAEAFF
TGTGCCAGTATCGGGGAGAAGGCTGAAGCTTTCTTT
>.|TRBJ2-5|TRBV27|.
CATTRGETQYF
TGTGCCACGACACGAGGGGAGACCCAGTACTTC
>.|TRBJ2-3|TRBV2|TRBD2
CASSDLRREKGTDTQYF
TGTGCCAGCAGTGATCTGCGGCGGGAGAAGGGCACAGATACGCAGTATTTT
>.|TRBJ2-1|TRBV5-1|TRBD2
CASSGSGLAGGPYNEQFF
TGCGCCAGCAGCGGATCGGGACTAGCGGGAGGGCCTTACAATGAGCAGTTCTTC
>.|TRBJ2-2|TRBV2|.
CASRSGTPLGELFF
TGTGCCAGCAGGTCCGGGACTCCCCTGGGGGAGCTGTTTTTT
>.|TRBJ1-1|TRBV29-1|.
CSVEPSTEAFF
TGCAGCGTTGAACCCAGCACTGAAGCTTTCTTT
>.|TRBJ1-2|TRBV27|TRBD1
CASSFTRQGSGYTF
TGTGCCAGCAGTTTCACCCGACAGGGTTCTGGCTACACCTTC
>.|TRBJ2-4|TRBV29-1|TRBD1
CSVRTGINIQYF
TGCAGCGTTCGGACAGGGATAAACATTCAGTACTTC
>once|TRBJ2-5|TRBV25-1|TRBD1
CASSESRGTEETQYF
TGTGCCAGCAGTGAATCTAGGGGGACAGAAGAGACCCAGTACTTC
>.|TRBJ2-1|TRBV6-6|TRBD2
CASRPSGSRYNEQFF
TGTGCCAGCAGACCTAGCGGGAGTAGGTACAATGAGCAGTTCTTC
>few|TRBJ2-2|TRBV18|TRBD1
CATGTGDTGELFF
TGTGCCACCGGGACAGGAGACACCGGGGAGCTGTTTTTT
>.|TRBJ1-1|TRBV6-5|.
CASRRLQGSTEAFF
TGTGCCAGCAGGAGGCTCCAGGGTTCCACTGAAGCTTTCTTT
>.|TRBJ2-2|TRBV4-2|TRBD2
CASSQETSGMWTGELFF
TGTGCCAGCAGCCAAGAGACTAGCGGGATGTGGACCGGGGAGCTGTTTTTT
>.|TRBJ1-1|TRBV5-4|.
CASSLTGPNTEAFF
TGTGCCAGCAGCTTGACAGGGCCGAACACTGAAGCTTTCTTT
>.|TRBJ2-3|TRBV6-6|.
CASSPNRRGMRTDTQYF
TGTGCCAGCAGTCCCAACAGACGGGGGATGCGCACAGATACGCAGTATTTT
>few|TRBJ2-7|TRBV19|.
CASKFWQGHPPMSSYEQYF
TGTGCCAGCAAATTCTGGCAGGGTCACCCCCCCATGAGCTCCTACGAGCAGTACTTC
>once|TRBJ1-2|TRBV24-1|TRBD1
CATSESPWDRGRNNGYTF
TGTGCCACCAGTGAATCCCCCTGGGACAGGGGGCGCAACAATGGCTACACCTTC
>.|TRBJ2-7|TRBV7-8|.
CASSLYVRAYEQYF
TGTGCCAGCAGCTTATATGTCAGGGCCTACGAGCAGTACTTC
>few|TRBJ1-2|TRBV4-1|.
CASSQQETGYYGYTF
TGCGCCAGCAGCCAACAAGAGACGGGGTACTATGGCTACACCTTC
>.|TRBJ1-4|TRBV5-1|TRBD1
CASSPGQGGEKLFF
TGCGCCAGCAGCCCGGGACAGGGGGGTGAAAAACTGTTTTTT
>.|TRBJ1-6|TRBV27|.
CASAAGSYNSPLHF
TGTGCCAGCGCGGCAGGGTCCTATAATTCACCCCTCCACTTT
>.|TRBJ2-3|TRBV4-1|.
CASTKSGPSTDTQYF
TGCGCCAGCACCAAAAGCGGGCCCAGCACAGATACGCAGTATTTT
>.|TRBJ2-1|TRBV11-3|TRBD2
CASSLVRLAGGPYNEQFF
TGTGCCAGCAGCTTAGTAAGACTAGCGGGAGGGCCCTACAATGAGCAGTTCTTC
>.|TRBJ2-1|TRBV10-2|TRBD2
CASRAPPGLAGVNEQFF
TGCGCCAGCAGGGCCCCCCCCGGACTAGCGGGAGTCAATGAGCAGTTCTTC
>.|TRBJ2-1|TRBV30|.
CAWSVWMAGYNEQFF
TGTGCCTGGAGTGTTTGGATGGCGGGGTACAATGAGCAGTTCTTC
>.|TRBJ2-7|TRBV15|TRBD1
CATSRDGLGDSSYEQYF
TGTGCCACCAGCAGAGATGGCTTGGGGGACAGTTCCTACGAGCAGTACTTC
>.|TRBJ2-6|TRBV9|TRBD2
CASSVVSSGRASGANVLTF
TGTGCCAGCAGCGTGGTCTCTAGCGGGAGGGCCTCTGGGGCCAACGTCCTGACTTTC
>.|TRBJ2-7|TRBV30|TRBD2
CAWSGPGLAAYEQYF
TGTGCCTGGAGTGGGCCGGGACTAGCGGCCTACGAGCAGTACTTC
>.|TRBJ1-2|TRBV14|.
CASSLEDNYYGYTF
TGTGCCAGCAGCCTAGAGGACAACTACTATGGCTACACCTTC
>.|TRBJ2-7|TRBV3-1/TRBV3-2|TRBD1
CASSQARTGLFPDEQYF
TGTGCCAGCAGCCAGGCCCGGACAGGTCTATTTCCGGACGAGCAGTACTTC
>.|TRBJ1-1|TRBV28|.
CASRGDGSPNTEAFF
TGTGCCAGCAGGGGAGACGGGTCTCCGAACACTGAAGCTTTCTTT
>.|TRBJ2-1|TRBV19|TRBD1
CASSIEGQAVYNEQFF
TGTGCCAGTAGTATCGAAGGACAGGCCGTATACAATGAGCAGTTCTTC
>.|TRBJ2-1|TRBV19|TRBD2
CASSMSSGNNEQFF
TGTGCCAGTAGTATGTCTAGCGGAAACAATGAGCAGTTCTTC
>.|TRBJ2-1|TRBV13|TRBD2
CASSSSGPSYNEQFF
TGTGCCAGCAGCAGTAGCGGGCCCTCCTACAATGAGCAGTTCTTC